This T cell receptor (beta chain) was identified during a study of PD-L1 blockade in urothelial cancer. Study context: In the patient group, twenty-five of 29 were males with bladder-origin urothelial cancer. Each blood sample yielded a median of about 130,000 T cells.

Time point given: pretreatment peripheral blood. Some clones are missing from TCRdb's copy, which holds only in-frame ones; the method was immunoSEQ multiplex PCR. The data hold roughly 87,000 clones, with 89% observed a single time. The germline V gene has CDR1 SQVTM and CDR2 ANQGSEA. V lost 3 bases and J lost 5, with 10 bases in between. The CDR3 loop spans 12 amino acids. The TCR originated in a woman older than 75 with urothelial cancer. The V and J genes are TRBV29-1 and TRBJ1-1; TRBD1 might be the D (6 bases). Sequencing was performed on PBMCs, taken around atezolizumab (anti-PD-L1) treatment. The CDR3 coding sequence is TGCAGCGTTGAGAAGGGGGTGACTGAAGCTTTCTTT. Translating it yields CSVEKGVTEAFF.